A selection of T cell receptor beta chains follows, all from one sample in a study of T cells of healthy individuals. Using its own MiXCR run on the 5' RACE reads, TCRdb lists one record per CDR3 protein. Among 95,000 to 100,000 distinct CDR3 sequences listed, 15% to 20% were seen once. Source of these receptors: a human donor in good health. Each CDR3 is given with its conserved first and last residue. The D gene is left open where the match is weak. Clone size is not always given. Where it is, it says once, few, many or a class for expanded clones.

CDR3 protein: CASSRDGTEDTINTEAFF
CDR3 DNA: TGCGCCAGCAGCCGAGACGGGACAGAGGATACCATAAACACTGAAGCTTTCTTT
D gene: TRBD1
clone size: few
J gene: TRBJ1-1
CDR3 length: 18
V gene: TRBV4-3

CDR3 protein: CASSYTVGPQHF
CDR3 DNA: TGTGCCAGCAGTTACACGGTTGGGCCCCAGCATTTT
D gene: .
clone size: many
J gene: TRBJ1-5
CDR3 length: 12
V gene: TRBV6-7

CDR3 protein: CASSGALSTDTQYF
CDR3 DNA: TGCGCCAGCAGTGGGGCACTAAGCACAGATACGCAGTATTTT
D gene: .
clone size: few
J gene: TRBJ2-3
CDR3 length: 14
V gene: TRBV23-1

CDR3 protein: CARPTLRVSAYNEQFF
CDR3 DNA: TGTGCCAGACCTACCTTAAGGGTGTCTGCGTACAATGAGCAGTTCTTC
D gene: .
clone size: few
J gene: TRBJ2-1
CDR3 length: 16
V gene: TRBV7-3

CDR3 protein: CSAKGTEVHNEQFF
CDR3 DNA: TGCAGCGCTAAGGGGACTGAGGTACACAATGAGCAGTTCTTC
D gene: .
clone size: many
J gene: TRBJ2-1
CDR3 length: 14
V gene: TRBV29-1

CDR3 protein: CASSQRGMTYEQYF
CDR3 DNA: TGTGCCAGCAGTCAGCGAGGGATGACCTACGAGCAGTACTTC
D gene: .
clone size: many
J gene: TRBJ2-7
CDR3 length: 14
V gene: TRBV6-5

CDR3 protein: CASSLQGARVDEAFF
CDR3 DNA: TGTGCCAGCAGTCTACAGGGGGCGCGAGTTGATGAAGCTTTCTTT
D gene: TRBD1
clone size: few
J gene: TRBJ1-1
CDR3 length: 15
V gene: TRBV6-5

CDR3 protein: CASSRQGGSYEQYF
CDR3 DNA: TGTGCCAGCAGCCGACAGGGCGGTTCCTACGAGCAGTACTTC
D gene: TRBD1
clone size: few
J gene: TRBJ2-7
CDR3 length: 14
V gene: TRBV6-2/TRBV6-3

CDR3 protein: CASRGTSGGHTQYF
CDR3 DNA: TGTGCCAGCAGGGGGACTAGCGGGGGTCATACGCAGTATTTT
D gene: TRBD2
clone size: .
J gene: TRBJ2-3
CDR3 length: 14
V gene: TRBV27

CDR3 protein: CASSSSGISYEQYF
CDR3 DNA: TGTGCCAGCAGTTCCTCCGGGATCTCCTACGAGCAGTACTTC
D gene: .
clone size: few
J gene: TRBJ2-7
CDR3 length: 14
V gene: TRBV6-5

CDR3 protein: CASSQDRGGQETQYF
CDR3 DNA: TGTGCCAGCAGCCAAGATCGCGGGGGGCAAGAGACCCAGTACTTC
D gene: TRBD2
clone size: many
J gene: TRBJ2-5
CDR3 length: 15
V gene: TRBV4-2

CDR3 protein: CSASVAGGNYEQYF
CDR3 DNA: TGCAGTGCTAGTGTTGCGGGGGGAAACTACGAGCAGTACTTC
D gene: TRBD2
clone size: many
J gene: TRBJ2-7
CDR3 length: 14
V gene: TRBV20-1

CDR3 protein: CASSPDGYEQFF
CDR3 DNA: TGTGCCAGCAGTCCCGACGGCTATGAGCAGTTCTTC
D gene: .
clone size: many
J gene: TRBJ2-1
CDR3 length: 12
V gene: TRBV6-5

CDR3 protein: CASSSGTRGTDTQYF
CDR3 DNA: TGTGCCAGCAGCTCCGGGACTCGAGGCACAGATACGCAGTATTTT
D gene: .
clone size: few
J gene: TRBJ2-3
CDR3 length: 15
V gene: TRBV5-6

CDR3 protein: CASSLDQGVNEQFF
CDR3 DNA: TGTGCCAGCAGCTTAGATCAGGGGGTGAATGAGCAGTTCTTC
D gene: TRBD1
clone size: .
J gene: TRBJ2-1
CDR3 length: 14
V gene: TRBV11-2